The 26 T cell receptor beta chains below come from one sample, sequenced in a study of shared clonotypes between healthy human individuals. Generated by immunoSEQ multiplex PCR, the TCRdb table keeps only in-frame clones and is missing some. This sample has around 980,000 clones; 78% occur once, and the top ten carry under 0.8%. The material sequenced was memory CD4+ T cells from PBMCs. As for subset: CD45RA-negative fraction. These receptor sequences come from a man between 18 and 29 years old in good health. Some clones in this sample may be carry-over from other donors' samples.

There are a few counts of this clone. The chain has TRBV27 and TRBJ2-7, with a weak D call TRBD1 (6 bases). CDR1 and CDR2 (germline): MNHEY, SMNVEV (reference sequence). V lost 4 bases to trimming and J lost 5 bases, with 12 bases between them. The CDR3 covers 13 residues. The CDR3 region has the DNA TGTGCCAGCAGTTCGGACAGATTGAACGAGCAGTACTTC. This codes for CASSSDRLNEQYF.

This chain joins TRBV29-1 and TRBJ2-7, with TRBD1 identical over 10 bases. The germline gives CDR1 SQVTM, CDR2 ANQGSEA. With 4 bases clipped from V and 7 bases from J, the junction kept 7 bases outside the gene matches. The CDR3 consists of 13 residues. CDR3 sequence: CSVARDRGREQYF. In DNA form, the CDR3 reads TGCAGCGTTGCTCGGGACAGGGGTCGGGAGCAGTACTTC.

There are a few counts of this clone. V gene TRBV21-1 combines with J gene TRBJ2-4. TRBV21-1 has pseudogene status. The CDR3 has 13 amino acids. The CDR3 DNA follows: TGTGCCAGCAGCAAAGCTTGGCCGGTTATTCAGTACTTC. Its translation: CASSKAWPVIQYF.

Here the CDR3 DNA reads TGTGCCAGCAGCGCCTCCGGGACAGGGCAAGAGACCCAGTACTTC. This codes for CASSASGTGQETQYF. J is TRBJ2-5 and V is TRBV6-5; 9 bases are a match to TRBD1. The CDR3 is 15 residues long. From germline, CDR1 is MNHEY and CDR2 SVGAGI. The junction had 7 bases not matched to a gene; V was cut back by 6 bases and J by 2 bases.

This clone is a singleton in its sample. Other nucleotide sequences from this sample produce the same CDR3. The CDR3 sequence: CASSISPGSYEQYF. Written as DNA, the CDR3 is TGTGCCAGTAGTATCTCCCCAGGGTCCTACGAGCAGTACTTC. The chain recombines TRBV19 with TRBJ2-7; tentatively, D is TRBD1 (5 bases). The length of the CDR3 is 14 residues. Germline lookup yields CDR1 LNHDA and CDR2 SQIVND (reference sequence). V gave up 3 bases and J gave up 1 base, with 10 bases separating them. Using reference TRBV19 and TRBJ2-7 for the parts outside the CDR3, the full variable domain is DGGITQSPKYLFRKEGQNVTLSCEQNLNHDAMYWYRQDPGQGLRLIYYSQIVNDFQKGDIAEGYSVSREKKESFPLTVTSAQKNPTAFYLCASSISPGSYEQYFGPGTRLTVT.

This chain uses TRBV19 with TRBJ1-2; D is uncertain. V was cut by 8 bases and J by 8 bases, with 21 bases left in between. This CDR3 contains 14 residues. From germline, CDR1 is LNHDA and CDR2 SQIVND (reference sequence). The CDR3 sequence is CASAMYGLRIGYTF. CDR3 in DNA: TGTGCCAGTGCGATGTATGGTTTACGAATCGGCTACACCTTC.

A note on this clone: Other DNA sequences in this sample translate to the same CDR3. The chain combines TRBV5-1 with TRBJ2-5, with TRBD1 matching 10 bases. The CDR3 covers 14 residues. V gave up 3 bases and J gave up 3 bases; unmatched junction bases: 2. CDR1 SGHRS and CDR2 YFSETQ come from the germline V gene. CDR3 in amino acids: CASSSGTGEETQYF. The DNA for the CDR3 is TGCGCCAGCAGCTCCGGGACAGGGGAAGAGACCCAGTACTTC.

This clone is a singleton in its sample. V gene TRBV18 combines with J gene TRBJ2-5; D unresolved. The CDR3 contains 16 residues. The ends were cut back, 2 bases at V and 5 bases at J, with 18 bases in the middle. Germline CDR1 and CDR2: KGHSH and LQKENI. The DNA for the CDR3 is TGTGCCAGCTCACCATCTCGTTTGGGGTCCGGGGAGACCCAGTACTTC. It codes for CASSPSRLGSGETQYF.

This sequence joins TRBV19 and TRBJ1-1; 8 bases align to TRBD1. The CDR3 is made up of 15 amino acids. Germline V gene lookup returns CDR1 LNHDA and CDR2 SQIVND (reference sequence). Losses at the gene ends were 8 bases for V and 4 bases for J; bases not matched to a gene: 12. CDR3 bases: TGTGCCAGTGGCACCAGGGGGCTTTTGGGCACTGAAGCTTTCTTT. Its protein product is CASGTRGLLGTEAFF.

CDR3 protein: CASNREGFTEAFF. As DNA, the CDR3 is TGTGCCAGCAATCGGGAGGGTTTCACTGAAGCTTTCTTT. The chain combines TRBV2 with TRBJ1-1; D is undetermined. The length of the CDR3 is 13 residues. Between the trimmed V and J ends, which lost 7 bases and 4 bases, there was a span of 13 bases. Germline CDR1 is SNHLY and CDR2 is FYNNEI.

The chain links TRBV2 to TRBJ2-3; 7 bases fit TRBD2. Germline CDR1 is SNHLY and CDR2 is FYNNEI. This CDR3 spans 14 amino acids. After removal of 6 bases from V and 1 base from J, the junction contained 4 bases not matched to a gene. CDR3 protein: CASRSRGGTDTQYF. As DNA, the CDR3 is TGTGCCAGCAGATCTCGGGGGGGCACAGATACGCAGTATTTT. The whole variable domain, remainder taken from reference TRBV2 and TRBJ2-3, is EPEVTQTPSHQVTQMGQEVILRCVPISNHLYFYWYRQILGQKVEFLVSFYNNEISEKSEIFDDQFSVERPDGSNFTLKIRSTKLEDSAMYFCASRSRGGTDTQYFGPGTRLTVL.

This chain uses TRBV12-5 with TRBJ1-2; no definite D call. Per the germline V gene, CDR1 is LGHNT and CDR2 is FRNRAP. Between the trimmed V and J ends, which lost 2 bases and 7 bases, there was a span of 8 bases. This CDR3 is built from 12 residues. This CDR3 reads CASGLFGFGYTF. The CDR3 coding sequence is TGTGCTAGTGGTTTGTTTGGGTTTGGCTACACCTTC.

This sequence joins TRBV7-2 and TRBJ2-7; D perhaps matches TRBD2 (6 bases). Trimming pared 1 base from V and 6 bases from J, leaving 25 bases between. The CDR3 contains 18 residues. The germline gives CDR1 SGHTA, CDR2 FQGNSA. The CDR3 DNA reads TGTGCCAGCAGCTTAGGACTTCGACTAGTGGTAGGACTGGTCGAGCAGTACTTC. Amino acids: CASSLGLRLVVGLVEQYF. The full variable domain, rest sourced from reference TRBV7-2 and TRBJ2-7, is GAGVSQSPSNKVTEKGKDVELRCDPISGHTALYWYRQSLGQGLEFLIYFQGNSAPDKSGLPSDRFSAERTGGSVSTLTIQRTQQEDSAVYLCASSLGLRLVVGLVEQYFGPGTRLTVT.

V usage is TRBV6-4 and J usage is TRBJ2-1; the match to TRBD2 covers 12 bases. Trimming at V came to 4 bases and at J to 9 bases, leaving 7 bases not matched to a gene. CDR3 length: 15 residues. Germline V CDR1 and CDR2: MRHNA, SNTAGT. The CDR3 spells CASSVGLAGVPEQFF. The CDR3 DNA is TGTGCCAGCAGTGTGGGACTAGCGGGCGTGCCTGAGCAGTTCTTC.

This clone was counted a few times. The rearrangement links TRBV10-3 to TRBJ2-7, with 9 bases lining up with TRBD1. CDR1 and CDR2 (germline): ENHRY, SYGVKD. The CDR3 loop spans 13 amino acids. V lost 8 bases to trimming and J lost 6 bases; unmatched junction nucleotides: 8. CDR3 coding DNA: TGTGCCATCGCCCCGGGACAGGGTGCCGAGCAGTACTTC. Protein: CAIAPGQGAEQYF.

This chain connects TRBV6-6 to TRBJ2-1, with 8 bases fitting TRBD2. Per germline, CDR1 MNHNY and CDR2 SVGAGI (reference sequence). The CDR3 is 15 amino acids. Germline trimming cut 2 bases from V and 7 bases from J; bases unmatched to any gene: 7. The CDR3 DNA sequence: TGTGCCAGCAGTTACCCACGGACTAGCAGTAATGAGCAGTTCTTC. Translation: CASSYPRTSSNEQFF.

CDR3 loop: CAISGGGPGDTQYF. CDR3 DNA: TGTGCCATCAGTGGCGGGGGGCCTGGAGATACGCAGTATTTT. The chain couples TRBV10-3 to TRBJ2-3, with 8 bases matching TRBD2. This CDR3 spans 14 amino acids. Germline V lookup: CDR1 ENHRY, CDR2 SYGVKD. V lost 4 bases, J lost 5 bases, and 5 bases stayed unmatched.

This chain uses TRBV11-1 with TRBJ2-7; D possibly uses TRBD1 or TRBD2 (5 bases each). Germline CDR1 and CDR2: SGHAT and FQDESV (reference sequence). This CDR3 contains 14 residues. The V gene lost 2 bases and the J gene lost 2 bases, with 10 bases spanning the gap. Here the CDR3 DNA reads TGTGCCAGCAGCTTATCCCCGGGGCCCTACGAGCAGTACTTC. As protein: CASSLSPGPYEQYF.

The rearrangement uses TRBV5-1 and TRBJ2-7; D may be TRBD1 (6 bases). V was trimmed by 0 bases and J by 6 bases, leaving 16 bases between them. Germline loops: CDR1 SGHRS, CDR2 YFSETQ. There are 15 residues in the CDR3. The CDR3 coding sequence is TGCGCCAGCAGCTTGGGGGGTCGAGGCAGGGGCGAGCAGTACTTC. Translated, it gives CASSLGGRGRGEQYF.

The CDR3 spells CALHGYTF. The CDR3 nucleotides are TGTGCCCTACATGGCTACACCTTC. This rearrangement joins TRBV14 to TRBJ1-2; no firm D call. Germline-derived CDR1 and CDR2 are SGHDN and FVKESK. The length of the CDR3 is 8 residues. V shed 11 bases and J shed 6 bases, with 4 bases lying between them.

The rearrangement links TRBV7-2 to TRBJ2-1; 10 bases agree with TRBD2. The CDR3 covers 17 residues. Germline lookup yields CDR1 SGHTA and CDR2 FQGNSA. The trim removed 5 bases at V and 6 bases at J, leaving 13 bases unmatched. The chain's CDR3 is CASSPRLGASGSNEQFF. In DNA, the CDR3 is TGTGCCAGCAGCCCACGGTTGGGGGCTAGCGGGAGCAATGAGCAGTTCTTC.

This clone came up many times. V is TRBV1 and J is TRBJ2-1; the listed D gene, TRBD2, was not tested against the DNA. TRBV1 is listed as a pseudogene. There are 13 residues in the CDR3. This CDR3 is CTSSQDTIGEQFF. As DNA, the CDR3 is TGCACCAGCAGCCAAGATACGATCGGGGAGCAGTTCTTC.

The chain uses TRBV27 and TRBJ2-7, with 8 bases that match TRBD2. Germline CDR1 MNHEY, CDR2 SMNVEV (reference sequence). The V gene end was trimmed by 7 bases and the J gene end by 4 bases; junction bases not matched to a gene: 12. This CDR3 is 15 amino acids long. The CDR3 protein is CASTVYGGRIYEQYF. The CDR3 DNA is TGTGCCAGCACGGTCTACGGCGGGAGGATTTACGAGCAGTACTTC.

A note on this clone: This sequence may be a read error, since a much larger clone differs from it by one base. Other DNA sequences in the same sample also yield this CDR3. The chain carries TRBV27 and TRBJ1-5; D gene uncertain. CDR1 is MNHEY, CDR2 SMNVEV, per germline (reference sequence). Trimming stripped 3 bases from V and 0 bases from J, with 12 bases between. CDR3 size: 16 residues. CDR3 protein: CASSLPFLFSNQPQHF. The DNA for the CDR3 is TGTGCCAGCAGTTTGCCCTTCTTGTTTAGCAATCAGCCCCAGCATTTT.

Concerning this clone itself: The sample carries other DNA sequences with the same CDR3. This chain joins TRBV2 and TRBJ2-5; TRBD1 matches at 8 bases. There are 15 residues in the CDR3. Germline CDR1 reads SNHLY; CDR2 reads FYNNEI. V dropped 1 base and J dropped 5; count of bases not matched to a gene: 6. The CDR3 loop reads CASSEGTGRGETQYF. The CDR3 DNA reads TGTGCCAGCAGTGAAGGGACAGGGAGAGGGGAGACCCAGTACTTC. The full variable domain, in which reference TRBV2 and TRBJ2-5 provide the parts outside the CDR3, is EPEVTQTPSHQVTQMGQEVILRCVPISNHLYFYWYRQILGQKVEFLVSFYNNEISEKSEIFDDQFSVERPDGSNFTLKIRSTKLEDSAMYFCASSEGTGRGETQYFGPGTRLLVL.

The rearrangement joins TRBV5-1 to TRBJ1-2; no clear D. From germline, CDR1 is SGHRS and CDR2 YFSETQ. This CDR3 is 13 amino acids long. Trimming took 4 bases from V and 4 from J, leaving 11 bases between them. CDR3 sequence reads: CASSPTILYGYTF. The DNA of the CDR3 is TGCGCCAGCAGCCCTACGATTCTCTATGGCTACACCTTC.